The 29 T cell receptor beta chains listed next were all sequenced from one sample in a study of pediatric ulcerative colitis. This table comes from immunoSEQ multiplex PCR, and its TCRdb copy is limited to in-frame clones, with some not included. There are 30,000 to 35,000 clones in the sample; approximately 78% occur only once, and approximately 1% lies in the top ten. One to two pinch biopsies were taken from the rectum during colonoscopy. The specimen sequenced was gut tissue. The receptors derive from a boy between 10 and 17 years old with mild ulcerative colitis.

This chain links TRBV11-2 with TRBJ2-5, with 12 bases lining up with TRBD2. This CDR3 region has 15 residues. The V gene's germline CDR1 is SGHAT and CDR2 FQNNGV. The V and J ends lost 2 bases and 6 bases, in that order; junction bases with no gene match: 4. The DNA of the CDR3 is TGTGCCAGCAGCTTACAACTAGCGGGGGGCCAGACCCAGTACTTC. Protein product: CASSLQLAGGQTQYF.

The chain uses TRBV7-9 and TRBJ1-2, with TRBD1 as a possible D gene (5 bases). This CDR3 is built from 14 residues. Germline V gene sequence: CDR1 SEHNR, CDR2 FQNEAQ (reference sequence). V was clipped by 5 bases and J by 0 bases, with 10 bases between them. CDR3 coding DNA: TGTGCCAGCAGCCTTGTGGGGGCTAACTATGGCTACACCTTC. It translates to CASSLVGANYGYTF.

The chain combines TRBV30 with TRBJ1-3, with TRBD1 identical over 8 bases. CDR1 and CDR2 from the germline V gene are GTSNPN and SVGIG (reference sequence). The V gene end was trimmed by 5 bases and the J gene end by 4 bases; junction bases not matched to a gene: 4. This CDR3 has 13 residues. The CDR3 spells CAWQTGEGNTIYF. DNA of the CDR3: TGTGCCTGGCAGACAGGGGAAGGAAACACCATATATTTT. Using reference TRBV30 and TRBJ1-3 for the parts outside the CDR3, the full variable domain is SQTIHQWPATLVQPVGSPLSLECTVEGTSNPNLYWYRQAAGRGLQLLFYSVGIGQISSEVPQNLSASRPQDRQFILSSKKLLLSDSGFYLCAWQTGEGNTIYFGEGSWLTVV.

V and J are TRBV5-6 and TRBJ2-7, with D possibly being TRBD2 (5 bases). The germline V gene encodes CDR1 SGHDT and CDR2 YYEEEE. The CDR3 is 15 residues long. Trimming pared 5 bases from V and 0 bases from J, leaving 15 bases between. The chain's CDR3 is CASRSTGFSSYEQYF. CDR3 nucleotides: TGTGCCAGCAGATCGACGGGGTTTAGCTCCTACGAGCAGTACTTC.

Judged by abundance, this clone is medium-sized. This chain links TRBV10-3 with TRBJ2-3, with 8 bases matching TRBD1. J lost 1 base, V lost 0 bases, and 0 bases had no gene match. Germline V CDR1 and CDR2: ENHRY, SYGVKD. This CDR3 comprises 15 residues. The chain's CDR3 is CAISESGQGTDTQYF. For the CDR3, the DNA is TGTGCCATCAGTGAGTCGGGACAGGGCACAGATACGCAGTATTTT.

This clone has a handful of counts. This chain uses TRBV6-5 with TRBJ1-6; D gene ambiguous. The CDR3 is 14 residues long. CDR1 MNHEY and CDR2 SVGAGI come from the germline V gene. V shed 2 bases and J shed 8 bases, with 10 bases lying between them. The CDR3: CASSYRNTDSPLHF. CDR3 coding DNA: TGTGCCAGCAGTTACAGGAATACGGATTCACCCCTCCACTTT.

The genes are TRBV7-8 and TRBJ2-3, with no clear D. The CDR3 runs to 15 residues. Germline CDR1 SGHVS, CDR2 FQNEAQ. V was shortened by 6 bases and J by 1 base, with 14 bases between the two germline ends. The CDR3 is CASRPGRLGTDTQYF. The CDR3 DNA reads as TGTGCCAGCAGGCCTGGACGGCTTGGCACAGATACGCAGTATTTT.

The V gene is TRBV5-4, the J gene TRBJ1-2; 7 nucleotides agree with TRBD1. V was clipped by 2 bases and J by 6 bases; unmatched bases: 7. The CDR3 contains 14 residues. Germline values: CDR1 SGHNT, CDR2 YYREEE (reference sequence). CDR3 region: CASSFWDSSNGYTF. The CDR3 nucleotides read TGTGCCAGCAGCTTCTGGGACAGTTCGAATGGCTACACCTTC.

V and J are TRBV5-5 and TRBJ1-2, with 8 bases fitting TRBD1. Germline loops: CDR1 SGHKS, CDR2 YYEKEE (reference sequence). Trimming at V came to 1 base and at J to 2 bases, leaving 4 bases not matched to a gene. The CDR3 is 15 residues long. CDR3 in amino acids: CASSLPGGGNYGYTF. The CDR3 nucleotides read TGTGCCAGCAGCTTGCCAGGGGGCGGCAACTATGGCTACACCTTC.

In regard to this clone: This specimen includes other DNA sequences encoding the same CDR3. The V gene is TRBV30, the J gene TRBJ2-3; 7 bases map to TRBD2. The CDR3 is made up of 15 amino acids. V gave up 0 bases and J gave up 1 base; unmatched junction bases: 4. Germline V gene lookup returns CDR1 GTSNPN and CDR2 SVGIG (reference sequence). CDR3 sequence reads: CAWSVGGGGTDTQYF. In DNA, the CDR3 is TGTGCCTGGAGTGTCGGCGGGGGAGGCACAGATACGCAGTATTTT.

V gene TRBV7-3 combines with J gene TRBJ2-5; D is undetermined. The germline V gene has CDR1 SGHTA and CDR2 FQGTGA. CDR3 length equals 13 residues. V lost 0 bases and J lost 5, with 7 bases in between. As DNA, the CDR3 is TGTGCCAGCAGCTTAACTACATTGGAGACCCAGTACTTC. Encoded protein: CASSLTTLETQYF. The full variable domain, its missing parts supplied by reference TRBV7-3 and TRBJ2-5, is GAGVSQTPSNKVTEKGKYVELRCDPISGHTALYWYRQSLGQGPEFLIYFQGTGAADDSGLPNDRFFAVRPEGSVSTLKIQRTERGDSAVYLCASSLTTLETQYFGPGTRLLVL.

This rearrangement joins TRBV5-8 to TRBJ2-3; weak D call: TRBD2 (5 bases). The V end lost 0 bases, the J end lost 5 bases, and 7 bases lay between the germline ends. Germline values: CDR1 SGHTS, CDR2 YDEGEE. The CDR3 is made up of 13 amino acids. For the CDR3, the DNA is TGTGCCAGCAGCTTGGACCGGGGAGATACGCAGTATTTT. Translation gives CASSLDRGDTQYF.

This clone was recorded a few times. Since the CDR3 does not end with the conserved phenylalanine or tryptophan, this likely comes from a read error. Because the CDR3's place on the DNA is in doubt, the DNA is left out and the CDR3 is given as listed by TCRdb. The chain recombines TRBV20-1 with TRBJ1-1. The CDR3 adds up to 11 amino acids, both ends counted. CDR1 and CDR2 from the germline V gene are DFQATT and SNEGSKA (reference sequence). CDR3 amino acids: CSARIPWDVGG.

The chain carries TRBV9 and TRBJ2-7; 10 nucleotides agree with TRBD2. J lost 6 bases, V lost 3 bases, and 3 bases had no gene match. The CDR3 sequence is 13 residues long. In germline, CDR1 is SGDLS, CDR2 YYNGEE. CDR3 sequence reads: CASSGRLAGEQYF. In DNA form, the CDR3 reads TGTGCCAGCAGCGGACGACTAGCGGGCGAGCAGTACTTC.

The gene calls are TRBV11-3 and TRBJ1-6; no firm D call. CDR1 SGHNT and CDR2 YENEEA come from the germline V gene. Trimming removed 2 bases at V and 12 bases at J, with 8 bases between. This CDR3 has 12 residues. CDR3 coding DNA: TGTGCCAGCAGCTTAAATGGCGGACCCCTCCACTTT. It yields the protein CASSLNGGPLHF.

This rearrangement joins TRBV11-2 to TRBJ2-2; the D call may be TRBD1 or TRBD2 (5 bases each). The ends were cut back, 2 bases at V and 4 bases at J, with 17 bases in the middle. This CDR3 spans 17 amino acids. From germline, CDR1 is SGHAT and CDR2 FQNNGV. The CDR3 region is CASSLWQWGAGTGELFF. The DNA for the CDR3 is TGTGCCAGCAGCTTATGGCAATGGGGCGCGGGCACCGGGGAGCTGTTTTTT.

The rearrangement links TRBV9 to TRBJ2-1, with a tentative D call TRBD2 (7 bases). Germline CDR1 is SGDLS and CDR2 is YYNGEE. V lost 5 bases to trimming and J lost 0 bases, with 12 bases between them. The CDR3 runs 15 residues. CDR3 nucleotides: TGTGCCAGCAGTTACGGGGGGCACTCCTACAATGAGCAGTTCTTC. Its translation is CASSYGGHSYNEQFF.

In this sample, this clone turned up a few times. The genes are TRBV7-8 and TRBJ2-1; the D is unclear. The CDR3 is 13 residues long. From germline, CDR1 is SGHVS and CDR2 FQNEAQ. Trimming took 5 bases from V and 3 from J, leaving 8 bases between them. CDR3 loop: CASSLRLYNEQFF. CDR3 in DNA: TGTGCCAGCAGCCTCCGGCTCTACAATGAGCAGTTCTTC.

The genes are TRBV11-3 and TRBJ2-2; D is possibly TRBD1 (6 bases). Germline CDR1 reads SGHNT; CDR2 reads YENEEA. V was trimmed by 1 base and J by 3 bases, leaving 9 bases between them. The CDR3 totals 15 residues. CDR3 nucleotides: TGTGCCAGCAGCTTAGGCAGGGGTGACACCGGGGAGCTGTTTTTT. Translation: CASSLGRGDTGELFF.

About this clone: This same CDR3 is encoded by further DNA sequences in the sample. The gene calls are TRBV7-2 and TRBJ2-5; 8 bases match TRBD2. The length of the CDR3 is 15 residues. Trimming at V came to 3 bases and at J to 2 bases, leaving 5 bases not matched to a gene. Germline lookup yields CDR1 SGHTA and CDR2 FQGNSA. As DNA, the CDR3 is TGTGCCAGCAGCTTGGGCGGGGGGCCTCAAGAGACCCAGTACTTC. This translates into CASSLGGGPQETQYF.

This clone was counted a few times. The gene calls are TRBV11-2 and TRBJ1-6; D is ambiguous. The CDR3 runs to 15 residues. The germline CDR1 and CDR2 sequences are SGHAT and FQNNGV. The germline V and J ends were trimmed by 6 bases and 6 bases, with 15 bases remaining between them. CDR3 in DNA: TGTGCCAGCAGTTCCACTTCCTGGGGTAATTCACCCCTCCACTTT. Translating gives CASSSTSWGNSPLHF.

J is TRBJ2-4 and V is TRBV15, with 7 bases identical to TRBD1. Germline V gives CDR1 LNHNV, CDR2 YYDKDF (reference sequence). Trimming removed 5 bases from V and 0 bases from J; junction bases left unmatched: 16. CDR3 length: 19 amino acids. The CDR3 spells CATSSPSQGDNLAKNIQYF. The CDR3 DNA reads as TGTGCCACCAGCTCGCCCTCCCAGGGGGACAACCTAGCCAAAAACATTCAGTACTTC.

This clone was recorded only once. V gene TRBV18 combines with J gene TRBJ2-7, with TRBD1 matching over 9 bases. The CDR3 extends over 16 amino acids. The trim removed 3 bases at V and 6 bases at J, leaving 12 bases unmatched. Germline CDR1 reads KGHSH; CDR2 reads LQKENI. The CDR3 DNA is TGTGCCAGCTCACCTCCGGGACAGGGTTCGGGAGGCGAGCAGTACTTC. It specifies CASSPPGQGSGGEQYF. The full variable domain, in which reference TRBV18 and TRBJ2-7 provide the parts outside the CDR3, is NAGVMQNPRHLVRRRGQEARLRCSPMKGHSHVYWYRQLPEEGLKFMVYLQKENIIDESGMPKERFSAEFPKEGPSILRIQQVVRGDSAAYFCASSPPGQGSGGEQYFGPGTRLTVT.

This clone was found a few times. The rearrangement links TRBV29-1 to TRBJ1-2; TRBD1 might be the D (6 bases). CDR1 SQVTM and CDR2 ANQGSEA come from the germline V gene. Deletions cut 4 bases from V and 5 bases from J, with 11 bases between. CDR3 length: 12 residues. CDR3 in amino acids: CSVGGARYGYTF. CDR3 bases: TGCAGCGTTGGGGGGGCGCGTTATGGCTACACCTTC.

This clone appeared a single time. This sequence joins TRBV5-1 and TRBJ1-2; 8 nucleotides line up with TRBD1. CDR1 SGHRS and CDR2 YFSETQ come from the germline V gene. Trimming removed 5 bases from V and 6 bases from J; junction bases left unmatched: 12. This CDR3 spans 15 amino acids. The CDR3 DNA reads TGCGCCAGCAGTTCGGGACAGGCTGGGGTGAATGGCTACACCTTC. Translation gives CASSSGQAGVNGYTF.

The chain carries TRBV19 and TRBJ2-3; TRBD2 aligns across 7 bases. Germline V CDR1 and CDR2: LNHDA, SQIVND (reference sequence). CDR3 length equals 14 residues. V gave up 5 bases and J gave up 1 base; unmatched junction bases: 3. The CDR3 bases are TGTGCCAGTAGTGGTCTAGCGGGCACAGATACGCAGTATTTT. Protein sequence: CASSGLAGTDTQYF.

The rearrangement links TRBV15 to TRBJ1-2; D call uncertain. Trimming took off 1 base at V and 8 bases at J, with 11 bases between the two ends. This CDR3 region has 13 residues. Germline lookup yields CDR1 LNHNV and CDR2 YYDKDF (reference sequence). The CDR3 bases are TGTGCCACCAGCAGAGTCCAGGCGGGAGGCTACACCTTC. Amino acids: CATSRVQAGGYTF.

Here the CDR3 reads CASSLVGGPKNNEQFF. CDR3 nucleotide sequence: TGCGCCAGCAGCTTGGTAGGGGGGCCGAAAAACAATGAGCAGTTCTTC. The chain couples TRBV5-1 to TRBJ2-1; D may correspond to TRBD1 or TRBD2 (6 bases each). CDR1 is SGHRS and CDR2 is YFSETQ in the germline V gene. V lost 0 bases to trimming and J lost 5 bases, with 15 bases between them. This CDR3 region has 16 residues. The entire variable domain, with the rest obtained from reference TRBV5-1 and TRBJ2-1, is as follows: KAGVTQTPRYLIKTRGQQVTLSCSPISGHRSVSWYQQTPGQGLQFLFEYFSETQRNKGNFPGRFSGRQFSNSRSEMNVSTLELGDSALYLCASSLVGGPKNNEQFFGPGTRLTVL.

The chain is built from TRBV6-1 and TRBJ2-7, with D maybe TRBD2 (7 bases). Per the germline V gene, CDR1 is MNHNS and CDR2 is SASEGT. This CDR3 comprises 14 residues. V was cut by 2 bases and J by 6 bases, with 14 bases left in between. Here the CDR3 reads CASSERGARVEQYF. For the CDR3, the DNA is TGTGCCAGCAGTGAACGGGGGGCGCGGGTCGAGCAGTACTTC.